This T cell receptor (beta chain) was sequenced during a study of regulatory T cells in long-lasting Graves disease. Time point meaning: newly diagnosed GD, antithyroid drugs for less than 3 months. There was RNA extracted from PBMCs, and the TCR library was made from it. This clonotype has ten or more counts. V dropped 7 bases and J dropped 0; count of bases not matched to a gene: 5. Germline V lookup: CDR1 SNHLY, CDR2 FYNNEI. This CDR3 is 15 amino acids long. To make TCR beta libraries, researchers used iRepertoire HTBI primers and Arm-PCR of CDR3 regions. From the multiplex PCR reads, TCRdb called clonotypes with MiXCR, one entry per CDR3 protein. The sample carries hundreds of thousands of distinct CDR3 sequences, around 16% recorded once. The data were also submitted as part of a second study, on T cells in Graves' hyperthyroidism and ophthalmopathy.

The receptor's source is a woman aged 35-65 years with Graves disease. The sequencing used peripheral blood mononuclear cells (PBMCs), collected at new diagnosis, from a patient treated with antithyroid drugs. The chain joins TRBV2 to TRBJ2-1; 8 bases align to TRBD1. CDR3 bases: TGTGCCAGCATGCGGGACAGGAGCTCCTACAATGAGCAGTTCTTC. This encodes CASMRDRSSYNEQFF.